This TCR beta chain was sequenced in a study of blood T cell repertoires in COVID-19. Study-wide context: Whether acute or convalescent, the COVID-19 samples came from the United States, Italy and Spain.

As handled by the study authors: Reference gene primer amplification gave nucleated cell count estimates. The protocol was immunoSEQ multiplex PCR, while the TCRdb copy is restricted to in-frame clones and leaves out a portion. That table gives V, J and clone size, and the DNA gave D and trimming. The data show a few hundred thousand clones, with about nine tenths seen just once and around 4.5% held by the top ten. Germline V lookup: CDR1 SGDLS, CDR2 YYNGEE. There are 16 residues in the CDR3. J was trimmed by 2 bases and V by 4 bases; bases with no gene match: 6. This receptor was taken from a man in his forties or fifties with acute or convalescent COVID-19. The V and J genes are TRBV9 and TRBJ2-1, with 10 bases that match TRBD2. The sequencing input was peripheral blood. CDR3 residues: CASSFSGGNTYNEQFF. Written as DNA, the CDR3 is TGTGCCAGCAGCTTTAGCGGGGGGAACACCTACAATGAGCAGTTCTTC.